This section outlines one TCR beta chain sequence together with its context. Assay: immunoSEQ multiplex PCR; the TCRdb copy retains only in-frame clones and omits some. Here the sample spans 50,000 to 75,000 clones, 85% to 90% being singletons. The sample originates from a study of OX40 agonist ivuxolimab in advanced cancers. Study information: Partial responses were seen in three patients, one with hepatocellular carcinoma and two with cutaneous melanoma.

Trimming shortened V by 3 bases and J by 0 bases, and 16 bases separated the two germline ends. The CDR3 runs 17 residues. Germline lookup yields CDR1 SGHRS and CDR2 YFSETQ. Autoimmune disease history or systemic immunosuppression barred patients. The clonotype was recovered from an adult with an advanced solid tumor such as melanoma, head and neck, liver or kidney cancer. The specimen comprised CD4+ or CD8+ T cells sorted from blood, sampled in a trial of the OX40 agonist ivuxolimab. The V call is TRBV5-1, the J call TRBJ2-1; D gene unclear. CDR3 protein: CASSSLDRPLSYNEQFF. CDR3 bases: TGCGCCAGCAGCTCTTTAGACCGCCCGCTCTCCTACAATGAGCAGTTCTTC.